The 29 T cell receptor beta chains presented below share a single source sample, sequenced in a study of blood T cell repertoires in COVID-19. Only in-frame clones appear in the TCRdb table, and some are missing; sequencing was by immunoSEQ multiplex PCR. In the table there are some 94,000 clones, approximately 70% of which are singletons. Sequencing was performed on peripheral blood. Receptors originate from an older woman in a cohort sampled during active or convalescent COVID-19.

On this clone: This specimen includes other DNA sequences encoding the same CDR3. The chain employs TRBV5-1 and TRBJ2-1; D gene uncertain. Between the trimmed V and J ends, which lost 2 bases and 4 bases, there was a span of 4 bases. The CDR3 has 12 residues. Germline CDR1 SGHRS, CDR2 YFSETQ. Here the CDR3 reads CASSLAYNEQFF. The DNA for the CDR3 is TGCGCCAGCAGCTTAGCATACAATGAGCAGTTCTTC.

The rearrangement uses TRBV27 and TRBJ1-5, with D tentatively TRBD1 (5 bases). With 4 bases removed from V and 2 bases from J, the gap between germline ends came to 18 bases. The V gene's germline CDR1 is MNHEY and CDR2 SMNVEV (reference sequence). The CDR3 consists of 17 residues. The chain's CDR3 is CASSSYRGEVGNQPQHF. CDR3 bases: TGTGCCAGCAGTTCTTACCGGGGGGAGGTTGGCAATCAGCCCCAGCATTTT.

This clone has more than one count but fewer than ten. The rearrangement joins TRBV7-2 to TRBJ1-2; D perhaps matches TRBD1 (5 bases). This CDR3 is 14 amino acids long. Germline CDR1 and CDR2: SGHTA and FQGNSA. Trimming removed 6 bases from V and 2 bases from J, with 13 bases in between. This CDR3 is CASSPEDRNYGYTF. CDR3 coding DNA: TGTGCCAGCAGTCCCGAAGACAGAAACTATGGCTACACCTTC.

The chain combines TRBV5-1 with TRBJ2-1; TRBD2 agrees at 8 bases. Trimming took 4 bases from V and 3 from J; bases not matched to a gene: 9. The CDR3 extends over 16 amino acids. Germline values: CDR1 SGHRS, CDR2 YFSETQ. DNA for the CDR3: TGCGCCAGCAGCCTGTCAGGTAGCGGGGTCTACAATGAGCAGTTCTTC. Amino acid sequence: CASSLSGSGVYNEQFF.

This clone was seen a handful of times. The J gene is TRBJ2-3, the V gene TRBV5-1, with 13 bases lining up with TRBD2. CDR1 is SGHRS and CDR2 is YFSETQ in the germline V gene. The CDR3 length is 15 residues. After removal of 7 bases from V and 4 bases from J, the junction contained 6 bases not matched to a gene. CDR3 protein: CASQTTSGGADTQYF. Written as DNA, the CDR3 is TGCGCCAGCCAAACTACTAGCGGGGGGGCAGATACGCAGTATTTT.

In its sample, this clone was seen once. The rearrangement links TRBV28 to TRBJ2-5; perhaps TRBD2 as D (6 bases). The V end lost 6 bases, the J end lost 4 bases, and 15 bases lay between the germline ends. The CDR3 covers 14 residues. Looked up from germline, CDR1 is MDHEN and CDR2 is SYDVKM. CDR3 protein: CASSYTGGRETQYF. CDR3 sequence (DNA): TGTGCCAGCAGCTATACTGGGGGGAGAGAGACCCAGTACTTC.

This rearrangement joins TRBV27 to TRBJ2-1, with 9 bases matching TRBD2. V was pared by 7 bases and J by 6 bases, with 7 bases of the junction left unmatched. Germline CDR1 is MNHEY and CDR2 is SMNVEV (reference sequence). This CDR3 spans 14 amino acids. Here the CDR3 reads CASKGAGGSNEQFF. The DNA of the CDR3 is TGTGCCAGCAAGGGGGCGGGGGGGAGCAATGAGCAGTTCTTC.

V gene TRBV5-1 combines with J gene TRBJ2-7; TRBD1 aligns across 9 bases. The V segment lost 4 bases and the J segment 5 bases; nucleotides outside the gene matches: 4. Germline V gene data show CDR1 as SGHRS and CDR2 as YFSETQ. The CDR3 is 13 residues long. CDR3 sequence: CASSRQGVDEQYF. Here the CDR3 DNA reads TGCGCCAGCAGCAGACAGGGGGTTGACGAGCAGTACTTC.

The chain joins TRBV11-3 to TRBJ2-3; TRBD1 aligns across 10 bases. The ends lost 2 bases at V and 2 bases at J; junction bases unmatched: 4. Germline V CDR1 and CDR2: SGHNT, YENEEA. The CDR3 contains 16 residues. This chain's CDR3 is CASSLRGTGATDTQYF. In DNA, the CDR3 is TGTGCCAGCAGCTTAAGGGGGACAGGGGCCACAGATACGCAGTATTTT.

The chain carries TRBV2 and TRBJ2-1; a weak D match, TRBD1 (5 bases). The CDR3 consists of 13 residues. Trimming shortened V by 8 bases and J by 2 bases, and 10 bases separated the two germline ends. Per germline, CDR1 SNHLY and CDR2 FYNNEI. CDR3 amino acids: CASAGQAYNEQFF. For the CDR3, the DNA is TGTGCCAGCGCAGGACAAGCCTACAATGAGCAGTTCTTC.

The chain uses TRBV7-9 and TRBJ2-3; 7 nucleotides line up with TRBD1. CDR3 length equals 15 residues. CDR1 is SEHNR, CDR2 FQNEAQ, per germline (reference sequence). J gave up 0 bases and V 6 bases, and 6 bases lay outside the gene matches. CDR3 sequence: CASSYTGVSTDTQYF. CDR3 DNA: TGTGCCAGCAGTTACACAGGGGTCAGCACAGATACGCAGTATTTT.

The chain joins TRBV6-2 or TRBV6-3 to TRBJ2-2; the D gene is possibly TRBD1 (5 bases). CDR1 and CDR2 (germline): MNHEY, SVGEGT. Trimming removed 2 bases at V and 4 bases at J, with 14 bases between. The CDR3 extends over 16 amino acids. The CDR3 spells CASSYGAGVITGELFF. The CDR3 bases are TGTGCCAGCAGTTACGGGGCAGGAGTTATCACCGGGGAGCTGTTTTTT.

The rearrangement joins TRBV5-4 to TRBJ1-2; no definite D call. Between the trimmed V and J ends, which lost 0 bases and 4 bases, there was a span of 16 bases. CDR1 SGHNT and CDR2 YYREEE come from the germline V gene (reference sequence). The CDR3 runs 16 residues. CDR3 nucleotide sequence: TGTGCCAGCAGCTTGGGCGCCAGGTCAGGATTCTATGGCTACACCTTC. Amino acids: CASSLGARSGFYGYTF.

The chain links TRBV5-1 to TRBJ2-3, with 15 bases identical to TRBD2. This CDR3 spans 14 amino acids. V shed 5 bases and J 5 bases; nucleotides not matched to a gene: 0. Germline V CDR1 and CDR2: SGHRS, YFSETQ. The CDR3 here is CASRGLAGGDTQYF. CDR3 DNA sequence: TGCGCCAGCAGGGGACTAGCGGGGGGAGATACGCAGTATTTT.

This clone was detected only a few times. V usage is TRBV4-3 and J usage is TRBJ2-7, with D possibly matching TRBD2 (5 bases). The CDR3 is 14 amino acids. V was trimmed by 3 bases and J by 3 bases, leaving 12 bases between them. Per the germline V gene, CDR1 is LGHNA and CDR2 is YSLEER. CDR3 nucleotide sequence: TGCGCCAGCAGCCAGTTGACCGGGAACTACGAGCAGTACTTC. This gives the protein CASSQLTGNYEQYF.

The chain links TRBV7-6 to TRBJ2-1, with 10 bases matching TRBD2. Unmatched junction bases numbered 3, after V lost 1 base and J lost 3 bases. This CDR3 contains 16 residues. Germline V gives CDR1 SGHVS, CDR2 FNYEAQ. CDR3 protein: CASSLVSSGGYNEQFF. For the CDR3, the DNA is TGTGCCAGCAGCTTAGTGTCTAGCGGGGGCTACAATGAGCAGTTCTTC.

The V and J genes are TRBV5-4 and TRBJ1-4; TRBD1 might be the D (5 bases). The CDR3 covers 15 residues. From germline, CDR1 is SGHNT and CDR2 YYREEE (reference sequence). The germline V and J ends were trimmed by 1 base and 3 bases, with 10 bases remaining between them. The CDR3 nucleotides are TGTGCCAGCAGCTTGAGGAGGGGCTCTAATGAAAAACTGTTTTTT. This gives the protein CASSLRRGSNEKLFF.

This clone has just a few counts. CDR3 residues: CASSSPGGRLTYEQYF. In DNA form, the CDR3 reads TGTGCCAGCAGCTCTCCCGGAGGCCGGTTGACCTACGAGCAGTACTTC. The rearrangement uses TRBV28 and TRBJ2-7; a possible D gene is TRBD2 (5 bases). Trimming pared 6 bases from V and 2 bases from J, leaving 20 bases between. Looked up from germline, CDR1 is MDHEN and CDR2 is SYDVKM. The length of the CDR3 is 16 residues.

This chain links TRBV9 with TRBJ2-3; 7 bases align to TRBD2. The germline V gene encodes CDR1 SGDLS and CDR2 YYNGEE. This CDR3 contains 15 residues. With 0 bases clipped from V and 5 bases from J, the junction kept 6 bases outside the gene matches. CDR3 protein: CASSVAGGPGDTQYF. In nucleotides, the CDR3 is TGTGCCAGCAGCGTAGCGGGGGGTCCGGGAGATACGCAGTATTTT. The whole variable domain, filled in from reference TRBV9 and TRBJ2-3, reads DSGVTQTPKHLITATGQRVTLRCSPRSGDLSVYWYQQSLDQGLQFLIQYYNGEERAKGNILERFSAQQFPDLHSELNLSSLELGDSALYFCASSVAGGPGDTQYFGPGTRLTVL.

The J gene is TRBJ1-1, the V gene TRBV5-1, with D possibly TRBD1 on 5 matching bases. Germline V CDR1 and CDR2: SGHRS, YFSETQ. The CDR3 covers 14 residues. V dropped 0 bases and J dropped 8 bases, with 14 bases sitting between them. The CDR3 bases are TGCGCCAGCAGCTTGGTCCCTGAACAGGCCGAAGCTTTCTTT. Residues: CASSLVPEQAEAFF.

This chain joins TRBV6-6 and TRBJ1-1; 7 bases match TRBD1. The CDR3 is made up of 14 amino acids. With V trimmed by 3 bases and J by 1 base, 2 bases remained unmatched. Germline CDR1 and CDR2: MNHNY and SVGAGI (reference sequence). CDR3 sequence reads: CASSYPGGNTEAFF. The CDR3 coding sequence is TGTGCCAGCAGTTATCCAGGGGGGAACACTGAAGCTTTCTTT.

The V and J genes are TRBV6-1 and TRBJ2-7; the D is unclear. Germline CDR1 reads MNHNS; CDR2 reads SASEGT. This CDR3 region has 13 residues. V shed 3 bases and J shed 7 bases, with 13 bases lying between them. CDR3: CASSEGPAREQYF. Here the CDR3 DNA reads TGTGCCAGCAGTGAGGGCCCCGCTCGGGAGCAGTACTTC.

The rearrangement uses TRBV4-1 and TRBJ1-1; no clear D. CDR1 and CDR2 from the germline V gene are MGHRA and YSYEKL. V lost 6 bases and J 0 bases, leaving 8 bases between the germline ends. The CDR3 runs 13 residues. The DNA of the CDR3 is TGCGCCAGCAGACGGGGTATGAACACTGAAGCTTTCTTT. Encoded protein: CASRRGMNTEAFF.

This clone was counted many times. J is TRBJ1-2 and V is TRBV7-6; D may be TRBD1 (5 bases). This CDR3 has 13 amino acids. Between the trimmed V and J ends, which lost 5 bases and 4 bases, there was a span of 11 bases. CDR1 SGHVS and CDR2 FNYEAQ come from the germline V gene. CDR3 loop: CASSTRGGYGYTF. The DNA for the CDR3 is TGTGCCAGCAGCACCCGGGGGGGCTATGGCTACACCTTC. Variable domain in full (rest from reference TRBV7-6 and TRBJ1-2): GAGVSQSPRYKVTKRGQDVALRCDPISGHVSLYWYRQALGQGPEFLTYFNYEAQQDKSGLPNDRFSAERPEGSISTLTIQRTEQRDSAMYRCASSTRGGYGYTFGSGTRLTVV.

J is TRBJ2-2 and V is TRBV5-6, with TRBD2 identical over 11 bases. The trim removed 2 bases at V and 4 bases at J, leaving 4 bases unmatched. Germline V lookup: CDR1 SGHDT, CDR2 YYEEEE. The CDR3 sequence is 16 residues long. The CDR3 region has the DNA TGTGCCAGCAGCTTCAGGACTAGCGGGCTCACCGGGGAGCTGTTTTTT. Encoded protein: CASSFRTSGLTGELFF.

The chain combines TRBV4-1 with TRBJ2-7; D is undetermined. V lost 3 bases and J lost 0, with 12 bases in between. The germline CDR1 and CDR2 sequences are MGHRA and YSYEKL. This CDR3 contains 15 residues. The chain's CDR3 is CASSQVDTFSYEQYF. DNA of the CDR3: TGCGCCAGCAGCCAGGTAGACACCTTCTCCTACGAGCAGTACTTC.

This chain uses TRBV7-9 with TRBJ2-7; the D is unclear. The V gene lost 1 base and the J gene lost 4 bases, with 11 bases spanning the gap. Germline loops: CDR1 SEHNR, CDR2 FQNEAQ (reference sequence). CDR3 length: 14 amino acids. The CDR3, as DNA: TGTGCCAGCAGCTTAGGTCCAGGTGATTACGAGCAGTACTTC. It specifies CASSLGPGDYEQYF.

V usage is TRBV11-2 and J usage is TRBJ1-3, with 7 bases aligning to TRBD1. Germline values: CDR1 SGHAT, CDR2 FQNNGV. This CDR3 has 18 amino acids. V lost 1 base, J lost 0 bases, and 9 bases stayed unmatched. The CDR3 sequence: CASSLAANRDSSGNTIYF. For the CDR3, the DNA is TGTGCCAGCAGCTTAGCCGCTAACCGGGACAGCTCTGGAAACACCATATATTTT.

V usage is TRBV18 and J usage is TRBJ1-6; possibly TRBD1 for D (5 bases). Germline V gene lookup returns CDR1 KGHSH and CDR2 LQKENI. With 3 bases removed from V and 8 bases from J, the gap between germline ends came to 17 bases. The CDR3 consists of 16 residues. The CDR3 coding sequence is TGTGCCAGCTCACCTCGGCAGGGCGGTATGGATTCACCCCTCCACTTT. Its translation is CASSPRQGGMDSPLHF.